This TCR beta chain was obtained from a study of blood T cell repertoires in COVID-19. The germline CDR1 and CDR2 sequences are SQVTM and ANQGSEA. Losses at the gene ends were 4 bases for V and 8 bases for J; bases not matched to a gene: 0. The CDR3 runs to 12 residues. The assay was immunoSEQ multiplex PCR, and TCRdb's table has in-frame clones only and misses some. The top ten clones hold about 3% of a sample with some 240,000 clones, approximately 83% of them seen once. The chain has TRBV29-1 and TRBJ1-6; 9 bases map to TRBD1. Sequenced sample: PBMCs or T cells enriched from blood (not recorded which). The sequence derives from a man aged 50 or older who had recovered from COVID-19. The chain's CDR3 is CSVGTGDSPLHF. In DNA, the CDR3 is TGCAGCGTTGGGACAGGGGATTCACCCCTCCACTTT.